A single sample gave rise to the 6 T cell receptor beta chains below, sequenced in a study of T cells in Graves' hyperthyroidism and ophthalmopathy. The source material, RNA transcripts, was used to amplify TCR beta CDR3 regions. HTBI primers drove first-round RT-PCR of the TCR CDR3. TCRdb recomputed calls from the multiplex PCR reads with MiXCR, one row per CDR3 protein. The sample lists 300,000 or so distinct CDR3 sequences, around 15% occurring once. Specimen: blood. The receptor set was obtained from a woman aged 55-70 years with Graves' ophthalmopathy.

About this clonotype: A much larger clonotype is one base distant, so this may be a read error. The chain employs TRBV5-1 and TRBJ2-3, with D possibly matching TRBD2 (6 bases). The CDR3 is made up of 15 amino acids. The germline CDR1 and CDR2 sequences are SGHRS and YFSETQ. V lost 1 base and J lost 5, with 14 bases in between. The CDR3 bases are TGCGCCAGCAGCTTGCGGGAGTTGATTGGAGATACGCAGTATTTT. This codes for CASSLRELIGDTQYF. Drawing the rest from reference TRBV5-1 and TRBJ2-3, the complete variable domain is KAGVTQTPRYLIKTRGQQVTLSCSPISGHRSVSWYQQTPGQGLQFLFEYFSETQRNKGNFPGRFSGRQFSNSRSEMNVSTLELGDSALYLCASSLRELIGDTQYFGPGTRLTVL.

The V and J genes are TRBV6-6 and TRBJ2-3, with 9 nucleotides matching TRBD1. CDR3 length: 15 amino acids. V gave up 0 bases and J gave up 4 bases; unmatched junction bases: 2. In germline, CDR1 is MNHNY, CDR2 SVGAGI (reference sequence). Written as DNA, the CDR3 is TGTGCCAGCAGTTACTCCGGGACAGGGCCAGATACGCAGTATTTT. Residues: CASSYSGTGPDTQYF.

Only a few counts were recorded for this clonotype. The chain employs TRBV15 and TRBJ2-1; 7 nucleotides align to TRBD2. This CDR3 region has 17 residues. The V segment lost 2 bases and the J segment 9 bases; nucleotides outside the gene matches: 16. Looked up from germline, CDR1 is LNHNV and CDR2 is YYDKDF (reference sequence). In DNA, the CDR3 is TGTGCCACCAGCAGAACTGGTTGGCTAGCGGACGCACCTGAGCAGTTCTTC. Amino acid sequence: CATSRTGWLADAPEQFF. Complete variable domain (other parts from reference TRBV15 and TRBJ2-1): DAMVIQNPRYQVTQFGKPVTLSCSQTLNHNVMYWYQQKSSQAPKLLFHYYDKDFNNEADTPDNFQSRRPNTSFCFLDIRSPGLGDTAMYLCATSRTGWLADAPEQFFGPGTRLTVL.

This clonotype was detected a few times. This clone may be a read error of a much larger clone one base away. The rearrangement uses TRBV30 and TRBJ2-3; D unresolved. Germline lookup yields CDR1 GTSNPN and CDR2 SVGIG (reference sequence). This CDR3 spans 14 amino acids. This CDR3 is CARSVGLGSDTQYF. CDR3 in DNA: TGTGCCCGGAGTGTAGGTCTCGGATCAGATACGCAGTATTTT.

This clonotype was detected ten times or more. The chain combines TRBV6-1 with TRBJ1-1; D not certain. V was pared by 6 bases and J by 6 bases, with 17 bases between. Germline CDR1 MNHNS, CDR2 SASEGT. The CDR3 sequence is 14 residues long. The CDR3 loop reads CASRYTVMVPEAFF. In DNA, the CDR3 is TGTGCCAGCAGGTACACGGTTATGGTGCCTGAAGCTTTCTTT.

This clonotype has ten or more counts. The V call is TRBV7-9, the J call TRBJ2-3, with 7 positions matching TRBD2. Germline V gene lookup returns CDR1 SEHNR and CDR2 FQNEAQ (reference sequence). There are 14 residues in the CDR3. V shed 1 base and J 4 bases; nucleotides not matched to a gene: 2. CDR3 protein: CASSLGGSSDTQYF. CDR3 sequence (DNA): TGTGCCAGCAGCTTAGGCGGGAGTTCAGATACGCAGTATTTT.